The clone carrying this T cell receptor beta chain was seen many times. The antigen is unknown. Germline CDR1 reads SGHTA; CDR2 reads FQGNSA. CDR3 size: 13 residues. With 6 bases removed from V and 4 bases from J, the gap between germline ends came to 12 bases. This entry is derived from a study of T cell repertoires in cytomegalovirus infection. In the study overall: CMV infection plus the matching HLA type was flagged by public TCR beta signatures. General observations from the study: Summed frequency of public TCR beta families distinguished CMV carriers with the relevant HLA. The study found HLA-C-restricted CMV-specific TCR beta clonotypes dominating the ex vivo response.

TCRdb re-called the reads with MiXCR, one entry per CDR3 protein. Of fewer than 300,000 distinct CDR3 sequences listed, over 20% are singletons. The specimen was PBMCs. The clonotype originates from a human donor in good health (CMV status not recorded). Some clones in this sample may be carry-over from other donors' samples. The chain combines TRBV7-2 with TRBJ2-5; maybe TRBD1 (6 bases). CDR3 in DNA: TGTGCCAGCAGGACAGGCTGGGGAGAGACCCAGTACTTC. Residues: CASRTGWGETQYF.